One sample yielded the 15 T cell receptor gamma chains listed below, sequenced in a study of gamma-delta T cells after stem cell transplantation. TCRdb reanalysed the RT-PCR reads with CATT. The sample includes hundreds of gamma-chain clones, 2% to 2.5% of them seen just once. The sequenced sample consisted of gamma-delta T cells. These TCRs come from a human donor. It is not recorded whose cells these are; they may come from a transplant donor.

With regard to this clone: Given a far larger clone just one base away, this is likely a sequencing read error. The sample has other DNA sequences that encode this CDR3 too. For the CDR3, the DNA is TGTGCCTTGTGGGGGAAGGAGTTGGGCAAAAAAATCAAGGTATTT. It is translated as CALWGKELGKKIKVF. The gene calls are TRGV9 and TRGJP. The trim removed 5 bases at V and 7 bases at J, leaving 5 bases unmatched. The CDR3 loop spans 15 amino acids. Germline V lookup: CDR1 GITISATS, CDR2 ISYDGTV (reference sequence).

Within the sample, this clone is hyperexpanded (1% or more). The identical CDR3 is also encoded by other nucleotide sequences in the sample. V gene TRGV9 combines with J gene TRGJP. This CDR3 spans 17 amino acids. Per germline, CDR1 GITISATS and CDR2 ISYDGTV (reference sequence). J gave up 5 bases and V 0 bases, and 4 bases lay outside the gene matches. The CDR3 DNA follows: TGTGCCTTGTGGGAGGTGCTAGAAGAGTTGGGCAAAAAAATCAAGGTATTT. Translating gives CALWEVLEELGKKIKVF.

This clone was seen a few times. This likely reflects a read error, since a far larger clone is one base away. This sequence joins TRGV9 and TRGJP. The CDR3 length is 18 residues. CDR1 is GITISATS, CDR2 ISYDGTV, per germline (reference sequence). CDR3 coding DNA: TGTGCCTCGTGGGAGAAGCGATTCCAAGAGTTGGGCAAAAAAATCAAGGTATTT. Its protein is CASWEKRFQELGKKIKVF.

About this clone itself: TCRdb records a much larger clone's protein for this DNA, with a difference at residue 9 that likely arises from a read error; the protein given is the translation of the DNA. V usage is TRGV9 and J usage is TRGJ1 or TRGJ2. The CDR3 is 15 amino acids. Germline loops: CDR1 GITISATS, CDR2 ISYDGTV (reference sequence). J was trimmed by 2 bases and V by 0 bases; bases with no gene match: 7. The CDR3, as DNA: TGTGCCTTGTGGGAGGTGCGAAAGTATTATTATAAGAAACTCTTT. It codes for CALWEVRKYYYKKLF.

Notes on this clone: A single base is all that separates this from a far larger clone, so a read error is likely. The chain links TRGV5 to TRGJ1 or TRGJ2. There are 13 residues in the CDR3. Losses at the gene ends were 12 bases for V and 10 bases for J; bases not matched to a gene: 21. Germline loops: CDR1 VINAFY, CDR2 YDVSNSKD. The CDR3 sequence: CAASAVKGVKKLF. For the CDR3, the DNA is TGTGCCGCCTCGGCGGTCAAAGGTGTCAAGAAACTCTTT.

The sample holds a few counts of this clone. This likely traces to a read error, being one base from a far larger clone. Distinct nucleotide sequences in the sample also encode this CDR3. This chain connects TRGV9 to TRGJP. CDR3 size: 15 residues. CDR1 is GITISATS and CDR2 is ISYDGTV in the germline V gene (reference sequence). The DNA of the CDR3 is TGTGCCTTGTGGGAGGAGCAGTTGGGCAAAAAAATCAAGGTATTC. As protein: CALWEEQLGKKIKVF.

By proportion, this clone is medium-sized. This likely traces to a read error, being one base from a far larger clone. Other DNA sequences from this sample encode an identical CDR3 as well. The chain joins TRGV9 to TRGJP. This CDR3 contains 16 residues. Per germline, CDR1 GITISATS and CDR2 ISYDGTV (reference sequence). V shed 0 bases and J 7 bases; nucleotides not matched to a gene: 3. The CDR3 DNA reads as TGTGCCTTGTGGGAGGTGAAGGAGTTGGGCAAAAAAATCAAGGTATTT. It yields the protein CALWEVKELGKKIKVF.

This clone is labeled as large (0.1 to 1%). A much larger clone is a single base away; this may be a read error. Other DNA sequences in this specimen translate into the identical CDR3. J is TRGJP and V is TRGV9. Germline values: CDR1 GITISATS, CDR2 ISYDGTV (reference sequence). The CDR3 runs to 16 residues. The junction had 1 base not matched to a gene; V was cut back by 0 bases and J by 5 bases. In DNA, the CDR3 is TGTGCCTTGTGGGAGGTGGAAGAGTTGGGCAAAAAAATCAAGGTATTT. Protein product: CALWEVEELGKKIKVF.

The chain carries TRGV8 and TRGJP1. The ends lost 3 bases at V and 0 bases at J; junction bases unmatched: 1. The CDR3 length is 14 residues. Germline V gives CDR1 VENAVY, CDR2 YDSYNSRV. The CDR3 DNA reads TGTGCCACCTGGGATTATACCACTGGTTGGTTCAAGATATTT. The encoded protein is CATWDYTTGWFKIF.

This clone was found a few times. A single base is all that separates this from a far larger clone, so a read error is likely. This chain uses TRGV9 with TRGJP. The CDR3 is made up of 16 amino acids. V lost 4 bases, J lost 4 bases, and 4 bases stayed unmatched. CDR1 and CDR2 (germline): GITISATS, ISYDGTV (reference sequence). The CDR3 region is CALWEGQELGKKIKVF. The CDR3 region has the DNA TGTGCCTTGTGGGAAGGCCAAGAGTTGGGCAAAAAAATCAAGGTATTT.

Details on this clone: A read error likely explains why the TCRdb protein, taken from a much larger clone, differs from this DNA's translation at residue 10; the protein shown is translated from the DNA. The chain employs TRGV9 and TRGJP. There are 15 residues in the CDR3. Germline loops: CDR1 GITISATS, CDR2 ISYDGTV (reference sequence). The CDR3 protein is CALWDRQLGRKIKVF. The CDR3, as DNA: TGTGCCCTGTGGGATCGTCAGTTGGGCAGAAAAATCAAGGTATTT.

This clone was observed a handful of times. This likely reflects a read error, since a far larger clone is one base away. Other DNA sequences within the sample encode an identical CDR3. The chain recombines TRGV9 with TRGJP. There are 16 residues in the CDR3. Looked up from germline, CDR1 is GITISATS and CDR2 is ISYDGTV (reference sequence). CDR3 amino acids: CALWESQELGKKIKVF. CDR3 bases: TGTGCCCTGTGGGAAAGCCAAGAGTTGGGCAAAAAAATCAAGGTATTT.

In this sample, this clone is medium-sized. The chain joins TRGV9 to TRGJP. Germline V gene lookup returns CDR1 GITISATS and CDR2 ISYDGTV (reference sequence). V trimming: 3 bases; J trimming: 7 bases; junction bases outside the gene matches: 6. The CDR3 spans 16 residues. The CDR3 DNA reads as TGTGCCTTGTGGGAGCCACCGGAGTTGGGCAAAAAAATCAAGGTATTT. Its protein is CALWEPPELGKKIKVF.

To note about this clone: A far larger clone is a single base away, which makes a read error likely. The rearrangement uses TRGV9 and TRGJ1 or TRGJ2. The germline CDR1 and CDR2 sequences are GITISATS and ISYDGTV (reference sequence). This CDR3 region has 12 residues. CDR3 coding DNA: TGTGCCCTGTGGGAGGTGCGGAAGAGGAAACTCTTT. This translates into CALWEVRKRKLF.

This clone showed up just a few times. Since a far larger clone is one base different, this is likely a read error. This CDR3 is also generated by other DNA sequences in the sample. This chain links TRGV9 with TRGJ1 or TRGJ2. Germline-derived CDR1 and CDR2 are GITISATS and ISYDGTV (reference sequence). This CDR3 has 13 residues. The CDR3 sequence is CALWEVQGIKKLF. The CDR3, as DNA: TGTGCCTTGTGGGAGGTGCAGGGTATTAAGAAACTCTTC.